The clone carrying this T cell receptor (beta chain) was found once. V dropped 8 bases and J dropped 3 bases, with 11 bases sitting between them. This CDR3 is 13 amino acids long. Germline V gene sequence: CDR1 GTSNPN, CDR2 SVGIG (reference sequence). Clones were read by immunoSEQ multiplex PCR, and TCRdb kept only the in-frame ones, dropping some. The sample contains around 100,000 clones, about 90% of which appear only once. This entry belongs to a study of OX40 agonist ivuxolimab in advanced cancers. The TCR originated in an adult with an advanced solid tumor such as melanoma, head and neck, liver or kidney cancer. Source: CD4+ or CD8+ T cells sorted from blood, taken in a trial of the OX40 agonist ivuxolimab. V is TRBV30 and J is TRBJ2-6; D might be TRBD1 (6 bases). The DNA of the CDR3 is TGTGCCAAACAGGGTCATGGGGCCAACGTCCTGACTTTC. Translated, it gives CAKQGHGANVLTF. Together with reference TRBV30 and TRBJ2-6, the CDR3 gives the full variable domain: SQTIHQWPATLVQPVGSPLSLECTVEGTSNPNLYWYRQAAGRGLQLLFYSVGIGQISSEVPQNLSASRPQDRQFILSSKKLLLSDSGFYLCAKQGHGANVLTFGAGSRLTVL.